The entry that follows covers one T cell receptor beta chain sequence. Its specificity is unknown. This CDR3 comprises 13 residues. Trimming shortened V by 7 bases and J by 4 bases, and 13 bases separated the two germline ends. Researchers used the Oncomine TCR Beta short-read assay to sequence DNA from cultured CD4+ T cells. TCRdb redid the calling of the PCR reads with MiXCR, one entry per CDR3 protein. Of some 9,500 distinct CDR3 sequences detected, over 30% appear once; the ten largest clones hold approximately 16%. This sample was included in a study of vaccination and CD4 T cells after COVID-19. Described treatment: roughly 11-day PBMC culture with coronavirus spike peptide pools or control peptides (ViraFEST assay).

The receptor's source is a human donor who had recovered from COVID-19. J is TRBJ1-2 and V is TRBV12-3 or TRBV12-4; possibly TRBD1 for D (5 bases). The sequenced material came from CD4+ T cells from blood, cultured in vitro. The chain's CDR3 is CASTQRGAYGYTF. The CDR3 nucleotides are TGTGCCAGCACCCAACGTGGGGCCTATGGCTACACCTTC.